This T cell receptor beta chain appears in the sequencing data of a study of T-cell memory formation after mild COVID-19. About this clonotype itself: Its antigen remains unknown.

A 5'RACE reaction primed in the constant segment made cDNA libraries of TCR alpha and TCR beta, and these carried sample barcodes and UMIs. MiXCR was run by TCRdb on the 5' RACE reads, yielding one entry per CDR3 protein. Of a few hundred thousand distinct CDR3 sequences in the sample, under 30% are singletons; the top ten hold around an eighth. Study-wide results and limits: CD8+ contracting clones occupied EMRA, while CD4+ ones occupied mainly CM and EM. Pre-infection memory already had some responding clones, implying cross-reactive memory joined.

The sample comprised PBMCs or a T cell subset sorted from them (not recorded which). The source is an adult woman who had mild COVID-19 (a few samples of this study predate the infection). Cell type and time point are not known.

The CDR3 here is CAISESNPPAGDEQFF. CDR3 nucleotides: TGTGCCATCAGTGAGTCGAATCCCCCGGCCGGGGATGAGCAGTTCTTC. The chain has TRBV10-3 and TRBJ2-1, with D tentatively TRBD2 (5 bases). Germline V lookup: CDR1 ENHRY, CDR2 SYGVKD. CDR3 length: 16 residues. V dropped 0 bases and J dropped 8 bases, with 17 bases sitting between them.